The 2 T cell receptor beta chains below were found in one sample sequenced in a study of blood T cell repertoires in COVID-19. Using immunoSEQ multiplex PCR, the repertoire was profiled, and TCRdb retains in-frame clones only, with some absent. Among under 80,000 clones listed, more than 65% were seen once. The sequencing input was peripheral blood. The receptors come from a man aged 50-60 years with acute or convalescent COVID-19.

This clone was seen just once. The chain carries TRBV11-3 and TRBJ2-6; perhaps TRBD2 as D (5 bases). Deletions cut 5 bases from V and 0 bases from J, with 14 bases between. Germline CDR1 SGHNT, CDR2 YENEEA. This CDR3 comprises 17 residues. CDR3 coding DNA: TGTGCCAGCAGCCTGCAGACGGGATCCTCTGGGGCCAACGTCCTGACTTTC. Amino acids: CASSLQTGSSGANVLTF.

This clone was detected only a few times. The J gene is TRBJ2-7, the V gene TRBV28, with D unresolved. The CDR3 spans 13 residues. Trimming left V 3 bases short and J 3 bases short, with 9 bases between. CDR1 MDHEN and CDR2 SYDVKM come from the germline V gene. The CDR3 reads CASSFGPGYEQYF. The CDR3 DNA follows: TGTGCCAGCAGTTTCGGTCCGGGCTACGAGCAGTACTTC.